The source of this T cell receptor beta chain is a study of graft-versus-host responses after intestinal transplantation. Study results and caveats: In recipient marrow, GvH clones were found, and some appeared first in ileum or blood. Those patients showing graft-donor T cell macrochimerism displayed high graft-versus-host to host-versus-graft clonal ratios in allografts.

The assay was immunoSEQ multiplex PCR, and TCRdb's table has in-frame clones only and misses some. This sample has about 110,000 clones, with about 94% found just once. A remark on this clone: No antigen is known for it.

V was trimmed by 5 bases and J by 6 bases, leaving 17 bases between them. This CDR3 spans 14 amino acids. From germline, CDR1 is SGHNT and CDR2 YYREEE (reference sequence). This receptor was identified in a human donor who received an intestinal transplant. This specimen consisted of unstimulated CD8+ T cells sorted from spleen or lymph node cells, obtained before intestinal transplant. V usage is TRBV5-4 and J usage is TRBJ1-1, with D perhaps TRBD1 (6 bases). The CDR3 is CASSLRGTISEAFF. In nucleotides, the CDR3 is TGTGCCAGCAGTTTGAGAGGGACAATCTCTGAAGCTTTCTTT. Full variable domain (outside the CDR3, taken from reference TRBV5-4 and TRBJ1-1): ETGVTQSPTHLIKTRGQQVTLRCSSQSGHNTVSWYQQALGQGPQFIFQYYREEENGRGNFPPRFSGLQFPNYSSELNVNALELDDSALYLCASSLRGTISEAFFGQGTRLTVV.